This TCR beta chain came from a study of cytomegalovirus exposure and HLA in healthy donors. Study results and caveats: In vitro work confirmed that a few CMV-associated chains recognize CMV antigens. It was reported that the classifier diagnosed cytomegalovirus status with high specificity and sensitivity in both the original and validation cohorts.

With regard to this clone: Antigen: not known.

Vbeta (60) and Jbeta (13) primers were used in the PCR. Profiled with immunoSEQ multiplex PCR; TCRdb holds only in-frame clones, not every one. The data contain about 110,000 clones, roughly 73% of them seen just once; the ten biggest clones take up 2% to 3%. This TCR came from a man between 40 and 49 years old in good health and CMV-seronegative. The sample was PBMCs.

CDR3 residues: CAKNTGGPLYNEQFF. CDR3 nucleotides: TGTGCCAAGAACACGGGGGGGCCTCTCTACAATGAGCAGTTCTTC. This chain links TRBV6-5 with TRBJ2-1, with TRBD2 identical over 8 bases. CDR3 length: 15 residues. The germline gives CDR1 MNHEY, CDR2 SVGAGI. Unmatched junction bases numbered 11, after V lost 10 bases and J lost 3 bases.